These 6 T cell receptor beta chains were sequenced from one sample in a study of post-analysis software for immune sequencing data. Unique molecular identifiers were built into the TCR beta cDNA libraries. Each CDR3 protein is one row after TCRdb ran MiXCR on the PCR reads. Altogether fewer than 700,000 distinct CDR3 sequences are present, about 40% being singletons, with the ten largest covering 1.7%. No antigen has been identified for these receptors. Study conclusions and caveats: Roughly five TRBV segments were more frequent in patients than controls; TRBV5-6, TRBV5-1 and TRBV20-1 belonged to this group.

Sequenced material: blood. All receptors derive from a girl aged 5-17 years with multiple sclerosis.

This clonotype was found a few times. The CDR3 nucleotides are TGTGCCAGCGGGACTCCCATCTACGAGCAGTACTTC. This encodes CASGTPIYEQYF. The chain carries TRBV6-1 and TRBJ2-5, with D possibly TRBD2 on 6 matching bases. Judging by the DNA end, TRBJ2-7 fits better; the J call may be wrong. The CDR3 totals 12 residues. Per the germline V gene, CDR1 is MNHNS and CDR2 is SASEGT.

The chain couples TRBV20-1 to TRBJ2-1; 8 bases map to TRBD2. Germline V gene sequence: CDR1 DFQATT, CDR2 SNEGSKA (reference sequence). Trimming removed 6 bases from V and 8 bases from J; junction bases left unmatched: 9. The CDR3 totals 13 residues. In DNA, the CDR3 is TGCAGTGCACACCCTAGCGGGTGGGATGAGCAGTTCTTC. Amino acids: CSAHPSGWDEQFF.

In this sample, this clonotype turned up many times. The chain has TRBV5-6 and TRBJ2-7, with 14 bases matching TRBD2. Germline CDR1 reads SGHDT; CDR2 reads YYEEEE. The CDR3 runs 14 residues. V lost 3 bases and J lost 7; bases outside the gene matches: 3. CDR3 bases: TGTGCCAGCAGCTATGGACTAGCGGGAGGTGAGCAGTACTTC. Its protein product is CASSYGLAGGEQYF.

This clonotype showed up just a few times. With a much larger clone just one base away, this may be a read error. The V call is TRBV4-1, the J call TRBJ1-4; D may be TRBD1 (5 bases). Germline CDR1 MGHRA, CDR2 YSYEKL. V was clipped by 4 bases and J by 7 bases, with 13 bases between them. The CDR3 consists of 14 residues. In DNA, the CDR3 is TGCGCCAGCAGCCCCGGGGGATCTGGTGAAAAACTGTTTTTT. Translating it yields CASSPGGSGEKLFF.

Notes on this clonotype: The junction and the germline gene differ at one end; a read error may be behind it. The V and J genes are TRBV12-3 or TRBV12-4 and TRBJ1-3; possible D gene TRBD1, 6 bases. The length of the CDR3 is 13 residues. CDR3 nucleotides: TGTGCCGGCAGTCGGACAGTTGGAAACACCATATATTTT. Translating it yields CAGSRTVGNTIYF.

This clonotype was seen a few times. The rearrangement uses TRBV7-9 and TRBJ2-7; D uncertain. In germline, CDR1 is SEHNR, CDR2 FQNEAQ (reference sequence). V lost 5 bases, J lost 4 bases, and 9 bases lay in between. The CDR3 length is 12 residues. The CDR3 sequence is CASSHNMYEQYF. As DNA, the CDR3 is TGTGCCAGCAGCCACAATATGTACGAGCAGTACTTC.